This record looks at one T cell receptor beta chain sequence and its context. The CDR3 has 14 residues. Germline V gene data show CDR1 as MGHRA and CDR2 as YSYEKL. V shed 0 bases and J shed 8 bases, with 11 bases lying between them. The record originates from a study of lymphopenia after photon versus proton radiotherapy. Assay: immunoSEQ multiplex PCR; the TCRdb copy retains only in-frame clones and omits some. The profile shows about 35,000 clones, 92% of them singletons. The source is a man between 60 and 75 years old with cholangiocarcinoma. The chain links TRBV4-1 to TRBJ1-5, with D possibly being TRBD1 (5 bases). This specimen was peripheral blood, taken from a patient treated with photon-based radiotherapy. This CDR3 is CASSQDQGQEPQHF. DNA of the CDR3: TGCGCCAGCAGCCAAGACCAGGGCCAAGAGCCCCAGCATTTT.